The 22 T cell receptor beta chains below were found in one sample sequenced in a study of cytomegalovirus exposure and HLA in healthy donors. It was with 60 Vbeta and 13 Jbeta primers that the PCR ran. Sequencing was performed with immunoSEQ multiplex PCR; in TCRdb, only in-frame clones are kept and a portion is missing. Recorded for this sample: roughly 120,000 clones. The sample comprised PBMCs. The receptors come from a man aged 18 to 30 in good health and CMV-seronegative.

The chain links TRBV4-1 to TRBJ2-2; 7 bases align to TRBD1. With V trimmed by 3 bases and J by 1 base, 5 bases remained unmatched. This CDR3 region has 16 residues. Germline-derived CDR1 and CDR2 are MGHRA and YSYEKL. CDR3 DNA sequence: TGCGCCAGCAGCCATGTAAACAGGGGGAACACCGGGGAGCTGTTTTTT. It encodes CASSHVNRGNTGELFF.

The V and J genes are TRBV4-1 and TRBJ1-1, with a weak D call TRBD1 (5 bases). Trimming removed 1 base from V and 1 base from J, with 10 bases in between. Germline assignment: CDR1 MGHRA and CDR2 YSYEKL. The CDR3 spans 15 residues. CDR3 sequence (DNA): TGCGCCAGCAGCCAAGCAGGGATCGGGAACACTGAAGCTTTCTTT. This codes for CASSQAGIGNTEAFF.

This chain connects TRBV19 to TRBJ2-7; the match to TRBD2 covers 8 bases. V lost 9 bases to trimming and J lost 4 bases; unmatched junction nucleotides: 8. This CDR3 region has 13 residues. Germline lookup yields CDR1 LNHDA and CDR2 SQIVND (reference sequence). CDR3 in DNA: TGTGCCAGCTCCGGGACTAGATCTTACGAGCAGTACTTC. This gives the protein CASSGTRSYEQYF.

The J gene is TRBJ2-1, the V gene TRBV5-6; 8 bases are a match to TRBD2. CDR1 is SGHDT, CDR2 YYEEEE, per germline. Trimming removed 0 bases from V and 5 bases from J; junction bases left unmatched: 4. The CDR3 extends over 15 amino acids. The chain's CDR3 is CASSLGLAGDNEQFF. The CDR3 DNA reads TGTGCCAGCAGCTTGGGTCTAGCGGGCGACAATGAGCAGTTCTTC.

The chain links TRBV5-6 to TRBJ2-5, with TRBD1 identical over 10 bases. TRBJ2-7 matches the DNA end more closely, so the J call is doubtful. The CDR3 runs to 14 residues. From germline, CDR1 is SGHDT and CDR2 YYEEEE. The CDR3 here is CASSFGTGAYEQYF. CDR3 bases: TGTGCCAGCAGCTTCGGGACAGGGGCCTACGAGCAGTACTTC.

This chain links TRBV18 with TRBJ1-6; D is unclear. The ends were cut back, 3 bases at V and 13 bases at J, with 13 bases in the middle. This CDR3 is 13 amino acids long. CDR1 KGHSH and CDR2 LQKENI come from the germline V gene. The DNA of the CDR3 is TGTGCCAGCTCACCCCAACGACATGAGCCCCTCCACTTT. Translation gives CASSPQRHEPLHF. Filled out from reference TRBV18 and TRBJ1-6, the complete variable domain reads NAGVMQNPRHLVRRRGQEARLRCSPMKGHSHVYWYRQLPEEGLKFMVYLQKENIIDESGMPKERFSAEFPKEGPSILRIQQVVRGDSAAYFCASSPQRHEPLHFGNGTRLTVT.

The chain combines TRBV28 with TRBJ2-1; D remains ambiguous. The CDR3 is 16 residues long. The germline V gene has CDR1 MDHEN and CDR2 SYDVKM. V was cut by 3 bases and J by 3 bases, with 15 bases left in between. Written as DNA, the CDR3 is TGTGCCAGCAGTTTTGAAACGACACTTGACTACAATGAGCAGTTCTTC. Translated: CASSFETTLDYNEQFF.

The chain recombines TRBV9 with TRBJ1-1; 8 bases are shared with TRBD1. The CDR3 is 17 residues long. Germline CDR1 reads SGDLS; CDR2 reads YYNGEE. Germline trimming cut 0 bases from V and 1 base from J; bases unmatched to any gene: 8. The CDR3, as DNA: TGTGCCAGCAGCGTAGACCAGGACAGGGCCGAGAACACTGAAGCTTTCTTT. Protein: CASSVDQDRAENTEAFF.

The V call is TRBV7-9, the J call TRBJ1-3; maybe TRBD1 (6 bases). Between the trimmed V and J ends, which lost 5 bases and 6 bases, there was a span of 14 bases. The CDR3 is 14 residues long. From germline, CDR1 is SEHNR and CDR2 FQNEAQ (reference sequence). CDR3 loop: CASSQQGAENTIYF. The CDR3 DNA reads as TGTGCCAGCAGCCAACAGGGAGCCGAAAACACCATATATTTT.

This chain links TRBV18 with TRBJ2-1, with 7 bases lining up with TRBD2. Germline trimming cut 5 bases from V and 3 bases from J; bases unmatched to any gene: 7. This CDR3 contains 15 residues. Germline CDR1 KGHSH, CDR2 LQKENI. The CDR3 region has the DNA TGTGCCAGCTCAAGTAGCAGCGGGGTCTACAATGAGCAGTTCTTC. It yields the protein CASSSSSGVYNEQFF.

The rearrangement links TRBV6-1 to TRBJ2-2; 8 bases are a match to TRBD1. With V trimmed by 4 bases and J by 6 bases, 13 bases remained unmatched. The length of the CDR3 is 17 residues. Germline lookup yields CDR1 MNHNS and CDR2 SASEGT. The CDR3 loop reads CASSVNSRGRRAGELFF. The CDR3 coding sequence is TGTGCCAGCAGTGTGAACTCCAGGGGGCGCAGAGCCGGGGAGCTGTTTTTT.

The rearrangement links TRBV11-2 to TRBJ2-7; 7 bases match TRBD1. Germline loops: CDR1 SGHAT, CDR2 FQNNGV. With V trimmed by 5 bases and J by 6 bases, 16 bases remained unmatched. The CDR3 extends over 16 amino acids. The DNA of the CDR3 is TGTGCCAGCAGCCCTGGGACAGCCATCGCGGTTACCGAGCAGTACTTC. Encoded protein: CASSPGTAIAVTEQYF.

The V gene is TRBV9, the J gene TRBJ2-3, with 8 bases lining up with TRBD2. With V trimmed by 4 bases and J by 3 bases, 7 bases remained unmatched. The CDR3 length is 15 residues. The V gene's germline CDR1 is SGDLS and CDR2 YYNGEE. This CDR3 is CASSPGGIGTDTQYF. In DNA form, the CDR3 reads TGTGCCAGCAGCCCGGGGGGGATTGGGACAGATACGCAGTATTTT.

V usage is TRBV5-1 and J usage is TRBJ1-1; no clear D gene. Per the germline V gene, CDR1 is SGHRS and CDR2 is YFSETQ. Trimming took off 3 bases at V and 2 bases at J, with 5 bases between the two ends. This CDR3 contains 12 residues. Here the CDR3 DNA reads TGCGCCAGCAGCTCAGGAAACACTGAAGCTTTCTTT. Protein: CASSSGNTEAFF.

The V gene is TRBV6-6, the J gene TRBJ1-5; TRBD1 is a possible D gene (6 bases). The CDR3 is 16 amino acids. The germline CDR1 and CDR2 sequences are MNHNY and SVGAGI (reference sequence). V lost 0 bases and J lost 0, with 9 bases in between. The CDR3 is CASSYSRGASNQPQHF. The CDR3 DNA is TGTGCCAGCAGTTACTCGCGGGGGGCTAGCAATCAGCCCCAGCATTTT.

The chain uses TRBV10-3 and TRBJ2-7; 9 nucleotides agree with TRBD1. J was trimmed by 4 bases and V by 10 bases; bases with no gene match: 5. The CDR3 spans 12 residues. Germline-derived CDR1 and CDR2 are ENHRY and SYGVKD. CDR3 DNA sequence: TGTGCCAGTGCCGGGACAGGGTACGAGCAGTACTTC. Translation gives CASAGTGYEQYF.

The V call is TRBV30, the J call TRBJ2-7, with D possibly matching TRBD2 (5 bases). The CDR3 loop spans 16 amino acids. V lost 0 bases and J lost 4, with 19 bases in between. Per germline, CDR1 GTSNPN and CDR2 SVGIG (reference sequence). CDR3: CAWSVGSGPFGYEQYF. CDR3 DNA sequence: TGTGCCTGGAGTGTAGGAAGCGGCCCGTTTGGGTACGAGCAGTACTTC.

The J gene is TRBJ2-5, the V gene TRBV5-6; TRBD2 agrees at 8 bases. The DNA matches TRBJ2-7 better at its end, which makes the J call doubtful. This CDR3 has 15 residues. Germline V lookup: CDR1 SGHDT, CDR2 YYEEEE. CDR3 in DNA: TGTGCCAGCAGCTTAGTCGGTAGCGGGATCTACGAGCAGTACTTC. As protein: CASSLVGSGIYEQYF.

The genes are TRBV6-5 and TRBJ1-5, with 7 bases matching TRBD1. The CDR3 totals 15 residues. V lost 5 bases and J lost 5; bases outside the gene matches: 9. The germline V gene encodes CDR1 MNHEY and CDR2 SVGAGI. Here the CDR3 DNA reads TGTGCCAGCAGTAAATCAGGGGGGTTCCATCAGCCCCAGCATTTT. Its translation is CASSKSGGFHQPQHF.

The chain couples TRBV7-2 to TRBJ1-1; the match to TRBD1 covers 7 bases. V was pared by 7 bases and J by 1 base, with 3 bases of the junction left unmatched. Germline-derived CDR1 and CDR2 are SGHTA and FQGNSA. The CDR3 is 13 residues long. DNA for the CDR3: TGTGCCAGCACCAGGGACAGGAACACTGAAGCTTTCTTT. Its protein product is CASTRDRNTEAFF.

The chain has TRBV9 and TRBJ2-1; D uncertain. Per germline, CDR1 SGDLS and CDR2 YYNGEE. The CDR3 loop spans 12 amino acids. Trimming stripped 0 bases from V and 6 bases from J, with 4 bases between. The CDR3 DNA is TGTGCCAGCAGCGTAGTTCTCAATGAGCAGTTCTTC. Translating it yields CASSVVLNEQFF.

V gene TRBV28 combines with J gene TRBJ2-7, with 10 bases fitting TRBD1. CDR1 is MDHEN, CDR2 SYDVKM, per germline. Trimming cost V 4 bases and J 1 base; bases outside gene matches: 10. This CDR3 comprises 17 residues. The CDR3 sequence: CASSSSRTGGNSYEQYF. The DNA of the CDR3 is TGTGCCAGCAGTTCGTCACGGACAGGGGGGAATTCCTACGAGCAGTACTTC.